This TCR beta chain was captured by sequencing in a study of shared clonotypes between healthy human individuals. Points from the study as a whole: Compared with memory subsets, naive subsets generally had larger estimated richness.

The V gene lost 6 bases and the J gene lost 0 bases, with 4 bases spanning the gap. CDR3 length: 12 amino acids. Germline assignment: CDR1 ENHRY and CDR2 SYGVKD. Genomic DNA (from each subset) was split evenly across several immunoSEQ plates. Libraries were prepared by immunoSEQ multiplex PCR; TCRdb keeps only in-frame clonotypes and omits some of them. The sample shows millions of clones, 85% to 95% of them seen only once. As concerns this clone: Its antigen remains unidentified.

The TCR was taken from a man aged 18 to 29 in good health. The V and J genes are TRBV10-3 and TRBJ2-3; D is undetermined. The sequencing input was naive CD4+ T cells sorted from blood. Regarding subset: CD45RA+ positively selected. Here the CDR3 reads CAIRTSTDTQYF. The CDR3 DNA sequence: TGTGCCATCAGGACTAGCACAGATACGCAGTATTTT.